The 9 T cell receptor beta chains below were found in one sample sequenced in a study of shared clonotypes between healthy human individuals. Profiling relied on immunoSEQ multiplex PCR, and the TCRdb table lists in-frame clones only, not all of them. Altogether about a million clones are present, 60% to 80% being singletons, with the ten largest covering roughly 1.5%. The sequenced material came from memory CD4+ T cells sorted from blood. Subset: CD45RA-negative fraction. The receptors here all came from a man in his late teens or twenties in good health.

The rearrangement links TRBV7-8 to TRBJ2-5, with 7 positions matching TRBD2. CDR1 is SGHVS and CDR2 is FQNEAQ in the germline V gene. Trimming cost V 5 bases and J 2 bases; bases outside gene matches: 14. This CDR3 is built from 17 residues. The CDR3 nucleotides read TGTGCCAGCAGCGGGCTGGGAGGGACGAAGGGGCAAGAGACCCAGTACTTC. It specifies CASSGLGGTKGQETQYF. Combining the CDR3 with reference TRBV7-8 and TRBJ2-5 gives the whole variable domain GAGVSQSPRYKVAKRGQDVALRCDPISGHVSLFWYQQALGQGPEFLTYFQNEAQLDKSGLPSDRFFAERPEGSVSTLKIQRTQQEDSAVYLCASSGLGGTKGQETQYFGPGTRLLVL.

The V gene is TRBV18, the J gene TRBJ2-1; TRBD2 aligns across 11 bases. V was clipped by 3 bases and J by 9 bases; unmatched bases: 22. Looked up from germline, CDR1 is KGHSH and CDR2 is LQKENI. This CDR3 comprises 20 residues. CDR3 sequence reads: CASSPISTASGGTLWTEQFF. In DNA, the CDR3 is TGTGCCAGCTCACCTATTTCCACGGCTAGCGGGGGGACCTTGTGGACTGAGCAGTTCTTC.

V and J are TRBV10-1 and TRBJ2-6, with a tentative D call TRBD2 (6 bases). Looked up from germline, CDR1 is WNHNN and CDR2 is SYGVQD (reference sequence). The CDR3 runs to 17 residues. V was shortened by 4 bases and J by 0 bases, with 13 bases between the two germline ends. In nucleotides, the CDR3 is TGCGCCAGCAGTGCCGGCGGGATACTCTCTGGGGCCAACGTCCTGACTTTC. It codes for CASSAGGILSGANVLTF.

V usage is TRBV5-1 and J usage is TRBJ2-7; D gene uncertain. The CDR3 consists of 13 residues. Germline V gene data show CDR1 as SGHRS and CDR2 as YFSETQ. The V gene lost 3 bases and the J gene lost 6 bases, with 13 bases spanning the gap. For the CDR3, the DNA is TGCGCCAGCAGCTCTCAAGTTGGGCCCGAGCAGTACTTC. It codes for CASSSQVGPEQYF.

The chain recombines TRBV7-9 with TRBJ2-5; D possibly corresponds to TRBD1 (7 bases). The germline gives CDR1 SEHNR, CDR2 FQNEAQ (reference sequence). The length of the CDR3 is 15 residues. V lost 5 bases, J lost 4 bases, and 17 bases lay in between. CDR3 coding DNA: TGTGCCAGCAGCCTCGGGCAGGGGGGAACAGAGACCCAGTACTTC. The encoded protein is CASSLGQGGTETQYF.

This clone was seen more than once but under ten times. The gene calls are TRBV11-2 and TRBJ2-1, with D maybe TRBD1 (6 bases). Germline lookup yields CDR1 SGHAT and CDR2 FQNNGV. There are 15 residues in the CDR3. V lost 2 bases to trimming and J lost 1 base, with 9 bases between them. The CDR3 sequence: CASSLLQGSYNEQFF. DNA for the CDR3: TGTGCCAGCAGCTTACTACAGGGTTCCTACAATGAGCAGTTCTTC. The whole variable domain, remainder taken from reference TRBV11-2 and TRBJ2-1, is EAGVAQSPRYKIIEKRQSVAFWCNPISGHATLYWYQQILGQGPKLLIQFQNNGVVDDSQLPKDRFSAERLKGVDSTLKIQPAKLEDSAVYLCASSLLQGSYNEQFFGPGTRLTVL.

The V and J genes are TRBV6-6 and TRBJ1-2; D call uncertain. V was clipped by 7 bases and J by 4 bases, with 13 bases between them. Per germline, CDR1 MNHNY and CDR2 SVGAGI (reference sequence). This CDR3 is built from 13 residues. DNA of the CDR3: TGTGCCAGCACCGCGACCGAGTCCTATGGCTACACCTTC. This sequence encodes CASTATESYGYTF.

This clone appeared once. The J gene is TRBJ1-1, the V gene TRBV10-1; D unclear. Trimming took 2 bases from V and 6 from J, leaving 10 bases between them. The germline V gene has CDR1 WNHNN and CDR2 SYGVQD (reference sequence). The CDR3 length is 13 residues. The CDR3: CASSENGWAEAFF. Here the CDR3 DNA reads TGCGCCAGCAGTGAGAATGGGTGGGCTGAAGCTTTCTTT.

The chain recombines TRBV4-1 with TRBJ2-3; no firm D call. Germline lookup yields CDR1 MGHRA and CDR2 YSYEKL. There are 15 residues in the CDR3. Trimming stripped 5 bases from V and 2 bases from J, with 14 bases between. CDR3 bases: TGCGCCAGCAGCTCGGCCCGACTGTACACAGATACGCAGTATTTT. Translation gives CASSSARLYTDTQYF.